This is a list of T cell receptor beta chains from one sample in a study of blood T cell repertoires in COVID-19. Sequencing was performed with immunoSEQ multiplex PCR; in TCRdb, only in-frame clones are kept and a portion is missing. The sample contains approximately 60,000 clones, around 82% of which appear only once. Material for sequencing was peripheral blood. Receptor source: a human donor in a cohort sampled during active COVID-19. The CDR3 runs from the conserved cysteine through the conserved F or W. The D gene is left open where the match is weak. Size values are once, few and many counts, or a class for expanded clones, and some rows have none.

v_call	j_call	d_call	clone_size	cdr3_nt	cdr3_aa
TRBV5-1	TRBJ1-2	TRBD1	.	TGCGCCAGCAGCTTGGCCGGAGGGGGCGACTTCCATTATGGCTACACCTTC	CASSLAGGGDFHYGYTF
TRBV5-4	TRBJ1-2	TRBD1	.	TGTGCCAGCAGCGCGGGGACAGCCATTGGGGGCTATGGCTACACCTTC	CASSAGTAIGGYGYTF
TRBV18	TRBJ1-4	.	.	TGTGCCAGCTCACGTATACAGGGCAGCGATGAAAAACTGTTTTTT	CASSRIQGSDEKLFF
TRBV6-6	TRBJ2-7	TRBD1	.	TGTGCCAGCAGAGATAGAACAGGGGGGAGCTACGAGCAGTACTTC	CASRDRTGGSYEQYF
TRBV5-1	TRBJ2-7	TRBD2	.	TGCGCCAGCAGCTTGGTAGTGACTAGCCGACCGAACGAGCAGTACTTC	CASSLVVTSRPNEQYF
TRBV27	TRBJ1-3	.	.	TGTGCCAGCAGTTTCGGGATCGGGGGTGGAAACACCATATATTTT	CASSFGIGGGNTIYF
TRBV19	TRBJ1-1	.	few	TGTGCCAGTAGTATCGTTCACCGCTTGCGGAACACTGAAGCTTTCTTT	CASSIVHRLRNTEAFF
TRBV5-1	TRBJ1-1	.	.	TGCGCCAGCAGCTTGGGGGCAGGGGCGGCGACTGAAGCTTTCTTT	CASSLGAGAATEAFF
TRBV4-2	TRBJ2-1	TRBD2	.	TGTGCCAGCAGCCAAGAAGCTAGCGGGGACAATGAGCAGTTCTTC	CASSQEASGDNEQFF
TRBV4-1	TRBJ2-5	.	.	TGCGCCAGCAGCCCTTGGGGGAGGGGGATTCAAGAGACCCAGTACTTC	CASSPWGRGIQETQYF
TRBV5-1	TRBJ2-4	TRBD1	.	TGCGCCAGCAGCCGGGACAGGGGCAAAGACATTCAGTACTTC	CASSRDRGKDIQYF
TRBV10-2	TRBJ2-7	TRBD1	.	TGCGCCAGCAGTGCCACGACAGGGCGCGTGGCCGAGCAGTACTTC	CASSATTGRVAEQYF
TRBV5-6	TRBJ2-3	TRBD2	once	TGTGCCAGCAGCTCACCGGGACTAGCGGCTACAGATACGCAGTATTTT	CASSSPGLAATDTQYF
TRBV3-1/TRBV3-2	TRBJ1-2	TRBD1	.	TGTGCCAGCAGCCAGGGGACAGAAGGCGGCTACACCTTC	CASSQGTEGGYTF
TRBV19	TRBJ2-1	TRBD2	few	TGTGCCAGTAGTATAGAAGGGACTAGCGGGATTAGAAATGAGCAGTTCTTC	CASSIEGTSGIRNEQFF
TRBV19	TRBJ1-1	.	.	TGTGCCAGTAACGTGGGTGGGGAGGCTGAAGCTTTCTTT	CASNVGGEAEAFF
TRBV7-9	TRBJ2-7	.	.	TGTGCCAGCAGCTGGGGGACACATCGGTACGAGCAGTACTTC	CASSWGTHRYEQYF
TRBV7-9	TRBJ2-7	.	.	TGTGCCAGCAGCTTAAATTCCGGACAGCCTCTACGCGAGCAGTACTTC	CASSLNSGQPLREQYF
TRBV5-1	TRBJ2-1	TRBD2	.	TGCGCCAGCAGCTTGAGACTAGCGGGGGGACTCTCCTACAATGAGCAGTTCTTC	CASSLRLAGGLSYNEQFF
TRBV25-1	TRBJ1-4	.	.	TGTGCCAGCAGTGACCCAACAACTAATGAAAAACTGTTTTTT	CASSDPTTNEKLFF
TRBV4-1	TRBJ1-2	.	.	TGCGCCAGCAGCCCTAGCGGGTCTAACTATGGCTACACCTTC	CASSPSGSNYGYTF
TRBV5-1	TRBJ1-4	TRBD1	.	TGCGCCAGCAGCTCCGGGACAGGGGAGGAAAAACTGTTTTTT	CASSSGTGEEKLFF
TRBV4-1	TRBJ1-2	TRBD1	.	TGCGCCAGCAGCCAGGTGAACAGGGGGAATGGCTACACCTTC	CASSQVNRGNGYTF
TRBV10-3	TRBJ2-2	TRBD2	.	TGTGCCATCGGGAGTATGTGGCGGGAGTCCCCCGGGGAGCTGTTTTTT	CAIGSMWRESPGELFF
TRBV5-1	TRBJ1-2	.	.	TGCGCCAGCAGCCACACGGGGGTAGCGAGGGCTCTCTATGGCTACACCTTC	CASSHTGVARALYGYTF
TRBV5-1	TRBJ2-1	.	once	TGCGCCAGCAGCTTGTACGGGTCCTACAATGAGCAGTTCTTC	CASSLYGSYNEQFF
TRBV5-6	TRBJ2-7	.	few	TGTGCCAGCAGCCCCAGAGACCGTCAGGGTTCCTACGAGCAGTACTTC	CASSPRDRQGSYEQYF
TRBV2	TRBJ1-2	.	.	TGTGCCAGCAGATGGGAGGACTATGGCTACACCTTC	CASRWEDYGYTF
TRBV5-1	TRBJ1-2	TRBD1	.	TGCGCCAGCAGCTTGGGCAGACAGGGCCCTCGGGGCTACACCTTC	CASSLGRQGPRGYTF
TRBV5-6	TRBJ2-5	.	few	TGTGCCAGCAGCTTTACGGTTTTAGAGACCCAGTACTTC	CASSFTVLETQYF
TRBV5-1	TRBJ2-5	.	.	TGCGCCAGCAGCTTGAACGGGGGGCCAGAGACCCAGTACTTC	CASSLNGGPETQYF
TRBV27	TRBJ1-2	.	.	TGTGCCAGCAAAGCGGGGGCGAATGGCTACACCTTC	CASKAGANGYTF
TRBV5-8	TRBJ1-5	TRBD1	few	TGTGCCAGCAGCTTGGGGGGACAGGGTCACCCGGATCAGCCCCAGCATTTT	CASSLGGQGHPDQPQHF
TRBV2	TRBJ2-5	TRBD2	.	TGTGCCAGCAGTCCGGGACTAGGGCAAGAGACCCAGTACTTC	CASSPGLGQETQYF
TRBV19	TRBJ1-4	TRBD1	.	TGTGCCAGTAGTATAGACACAGGGGCCATTACAAACCCGAATGAAAAACTGTTTTTT	CASSIDTGAITNPNEKLFF
TRBV18	TRBJ1-5	.	.	TGTGCCAGCTCACCAACAGGTTCAGTGTCCCAGCATTTT	CASSPTGSVSQHF
TRBV4-2	TRBJ1-4	.	.	TGTGCCAGCAGCCAAGACCGGGGGACCGAAAAACTGTTTTTT	CASSQDRGTEKLFF
TRBV30	TRBJ2-5	TRBD2	.	TGTGCCTGGAGTGTAAGGGGCAGCGGGGGACCCCAGTACTTC	CAWSVRGSGGPQYF
TRBV25-1	TRBJ1-6	.	.	TGTGCCAGCGGGAATCTTGGGGGCCATTCACCCCTCCACTTT	CASGNLGGHSPLHF
TRBV25-1	TRBJ1-3	.	.	TGTGCCAGCCGGGGAGACTCTGGAAACACCATATATTTT	CASRGDSGNTIYF
TRBV4-2	TRBJ2-1	TRBD2	.	TGTGCCAGCAGCCAAGTCGGAGCGGGAGAAACCTACAATGAGCAGTTCTTC	CASSQVGAGETYNEQFF
TRBV5-1	TRBJ1-1	.	.	TGCGCCAGCACAGTTACAGGGAACACTGAAGCTTTCTTT	CASTVTGNTEAFF
TRBV7-3	TRBJ2-3	.	.	TGTGCCAGCAGCTTGGCGGGGGCCTTCACAGATACGCAGTATTTT	CASSLAGAFTDTQYF
TRBV6-5	TRBJ1-1	.	.	TGTGCCAGCAACCCGAAGGGGGAGACTGAAGCTTTCTTT	CASNPKGETEAFF
TRBV5-1	TRBJ2-1	.	.	TGCGCCAGCAGCTTGGCCCCAGGGGCCTACAATGAGCAGTTCTTC	CASSLAPGAYNEQFF
TRBV5-1	TRBJ1-1	TRBD1	.	TGCGCCAGCAGCCCGAACCAGGGGGCGAACACTGAAGCTTTCTTT	CASSPNQGANTEAFF